A single sample is the source of the 32 T cell receptor beta chains below, sequenced in a study of blood T cell repertoires in COVID-19. Data came from immunoSEQ multiplex PCR; TCRdb stores just in-frame clones and leaves some out. The data show roughly 300,000 clones, approximately 85% seen once. Sequenced: peripheral blood. The receptors derive from a human donor in a cohort sampled during active COVID-19.

Here the CDR3 DNA reads TGCAGTGCTAGTCGACGGACTAGCGGGTTGGCAGATACGCAGTATTTT. This gives the protein CSASRRTSGLADTQYF. The V gene is TRBV20-1, the J gene TRBJ2-3, with 11 positions matching TRBD2. V dropped 3 bases and J dropped 4; count of bases not matched to a gene: 9. The CDR3 covers 16 residues. CDR1 is DFQATT, CDR2 SNEGSKA, per germline (reference sequence).

The chain employs TRBV4-2 and TRBJ2-1; a weak D match, TRBD2 (6 bases). V was shortened by 2 bases and J by 12 bases, with 14 bases between the two germline ends. CDR1 is LGHNA, CDR2 YNFKEQ, per germline. This CDR3 comprises 13 residues. The CDR3 bases are TGTGCCAGCAGCCAACCAGACCCCGGGGGGCAGTTCTTC. Its translation is CASSQPDPGGQFF.

The V gene is TRBV30, the J gene TRBJ2-2; the match to TRBD1 covers 7 bases. Per the germline V gene, CDR1 is GTSNPN and CDR2 is SVGIG (reference sequence). Trimming removed 0 bases from V and 2 bases from J; junction bases left unmatched: 3. The CDR3 consists of 15 residues. The CDR3 loop is CAWSVGQLNTGELFF. In nucleotides, the CDR3 is TGTGCCTGGAGTGTGGGACAGCTAAACACCGGGGAGCTGTTTTTT.

This clone was seen a few times. The V call is TRBV6-4, the J call TRBJ2-2, with D tentatively TRBD2 (5 bases). The CDR3 has 14 residues. Trimming shortened V by 5 bases and J by 2 bases, and 9 bases separated the two germline ends. CDR1 and CDR2 (germline): MRHNA, SNTAGT. DNA for the CDR3: TGTGCCAGCAGTACGGGGTCCAACACCGGGGAGCTGTTTTTT. Translated, it gives CASSTGSNTGELFF.

This sequence joins TRBV3-1 (or the pseudogene TRBV3-2) and TRBJ1-1, with a possible D match to TRBD1 (6 bases). Trimming removed 0 bases at V and 4 bases at J, with 6 bases between. This CDR3 is 13 amino acids long. The germline V gene encodes CDR1 LGHDT and CDR2 YNNKEL (reference sequence). CDR3 residues: CASSQDRGTEAFF. CDR3 coding DNA: TGTGCCAGCAGCCAAGACAGGGGCACTGAAGCTTTCTTT.

The chain joins TRBV5-5 to TRBJ1-1, with 10 bases fitting TRBD1. CDR1 and CDR2 (germline): SGHKS, YYEKEE (reference sequence). Trimming cost V 5 bases and J 5 bases; bases outside gene matches: 3. The CDR3 covers 13 residues. DNA for the CDR3: TGTGCCAGCAGACGGACAGGGGGGACTGAAGCTTTCTTT. This translates into CASRRTGGTEAFF.

V is TRBV7-3 and J is TRBJ1-1, with 9 bases lining up with TRBD1. The CDR3 has 14 amino acids. V was pared by 4 bases and J by 3 bases, with 3 bases of the junction left unmatched. The germline V gene has CDR1 SGHTA and CDR2 FQGTGA. CDR3 region: CASSSRQGDTEAFF. In DNA, the CDR3 is TGTGCCAGCAGCTCACGACAGGGGGACACTGAAGCTTTCTTT.

This clone was recorded only once. V and J are TRBV5-1 and TRBJ1-4, with D hard to call. With 3 bases removed from V and 5 bases from J, the gap between germline ends came to 11 bases. The V gene's germline CDR1 is SGHRS and CDR2 YFSETQ. The CDR3 has 14 amino acids. CDR3 loop: CASSSAGTNEKLFF. CDR3 coding DNA: TGCGCCAGCAGCTCGGCAGGCACCAATGAAAAACTGTTTTTT.

DNA for the CDR3: TGTGCCACCAGCAGAGGGGGGGGCCTTGATGAGCAGTTCTTC. Amino acid sequence: CATSRGGGLDEQFF. The chain couples TRBV15 to TRBJ2-1, with a weak D call TRBD2 (7 bases). This CDR3 is built from 14 residues. V lost 1 base and J 8 bases, leaving 12 bases between the germline ends. The V gene's germline CDR1 is LNHNV and CDR2 YYDKDF (reference sequence).

The V and J genes are TRBV7-6 and TRBJ2-3, with D possibly matching TRBD2 (6 bases). The CDR3 contains 16 residues. Germline loops: CDR1 SGHVS, CDR2 FNYEAQ. The V end was cut by 3 bases, the J end by 2 bases, with 15 bases between. The CDR3, as DNA: TGTGCCAGCAGCTTGGGGACTCCGAGCTCCACAGATACGCAGTATTTT. Translation: CASSLGTPSSTDTQYF.

This sequence joins TRBV7-3 and TRBJ1-2; a weak D match, TRBD1 (5 bases). V was pared by 1 base and J by 4 bases, with 16 bases between. The CDR3 length is 16 residues. The germline gives CDR1 SGHTA, CDR2 FQGTGA. Here the CDR3 DNA reads TGTGCCAGCAGCTTAATTAGGACAAGCCTATTCTATGGCTACACCTTC. The encoded protein is CASSLIRTSLFYGYTF.

The gene calls are TRBV7-3 and TRBJ2-3; 9 positions agree with TRBD1. V dropped 4 bases and J dropped 8; count of bases not matched to a gene: 4. CDR1 is SGHTA and CDR2 is FQGTGA in the germline V gene. CDR3 length: 13 amino acids. The CDR3 coding sequence is TGTGCCAGCAGCTGGACAGGGGAGGGTACGCAGTATTTT. Its translation is CASSWTGEGTQYF.

This clone was counted a few times. V gene TRBV18 combines with J gene TRBJ1-4, with 10 bases fitting TRBD1. Germline V gene sequence: CDR1 KGHSH, CDR2 LQKENI. The V and J ends lost 2 bases and 6 bases, in that order; junction bases with no gene match: 0. The CDR3 spans 14 residues. The CDR3 loop is CASSPGTGDEKLFF. CDR3 DNA: TGTGCCAGCTCACCAGGGACAGGGGATGAAAAACTGTTTTTT. Full variable domain (outside the CDR3, taken from reference TRBV18 and TRBJ1-4): NAGVMQNPRHLVRRRGQEARLRCSPMKGHSHVYWYRQLPEEGLKFMVYLQKENIIDESGMPKERFSAEFPKEGPSILRIQQVVRGDSAAYFCASSPGTGDEKLFFGSGTQLSVL.

This clone has just a few counts. V and J are TRBV5-6 and TRBJ1-6, with unresolved D. Per germline, CDR1 SGHDT and CDR2 YYEEEE. V lost 0 bases, J lost 9 bases, and 13 bases lay in between. The CDR3 has 15 residues. CDR3 sequence reads: CASSLGMETGSPLHF. CDR3 in DNA: TGTGCCAGCAGCTTGGGGATGGAAACGGGTTCACCCCTCCACTTT.

The V gene is TRBV21-1, the J gene TRBJ1-1; TRBD1 reflects the table's D call only, with no check against the DNA. TRBV21-1 is reported as a pseudogene. The CDR3 contains 12 residues. CDR3 nucleotides: TGTGCCAGCAGCGCGCCAGGGGGTGTAGCTTTCTTT. Residues: CASSAPGGVAFF.

V and J are TRBV5-1 and TRBJ2-7; perhaps TRBD2 as D (5 bases). V was trimmed by 0 bases and J by 1 base, leaving 11 bases between them. The CDR3 spans 15 residues. Per the germline V gene, CDR1 is SGHRS and CDR2 is YFSETQ. The CDR3 DNA is TGCGCCAGCAGCTTGGCCGGACTGACATCCTACGAGCAGTACTTC. It specifies CASSLAGLTSYEQYF.

The chain links TRBV6-5 to TRBJ2-5; TRBD1 aligns across 10 bases. This CDR3 is 14 amino acids long. CDR1 and CDR2 (germline): MNHEY, SVGAGI. Trimming at V came to 9 bases and at J to 5 bases, leaving 9 bases not matched to a gene. The CDR3 loop reads CASRDRGFGETQYF. The CDR3, as DNA: TGTGCCAGTCGGGACAGGGGTTTCGGGGAGACCCAGTACTTC.

There are a few counts of this clone. The chain employs TRBV10-1 and TRBJ1-5; D perhaps matches TRBD1 (6 bases). The CDR3 is made up of 13 amino acids. V lost 9 bases to trimming and J lost 3 bases, with 12 bases between them. Germline V lookup: CDR1 WNHNN, CDR2 SYGVQD (reference sequence). The CDR3 loop reads CASDRKLNQPQHF. CDR3 in DNA: TGCGCCAGTGACAGGAAACTCAATCAGCCCCAGCATTTT.

The chain is built from TRBV2 and TRBJ1-6, with TRBD1 matching over 8 bases. The V gene's germline CDR1 is SNHLY and CDR2 FYNNEI. This CDR3 has 15 residues. After removal of 3 bases from V and 7 bases from J, the junction contained 5 bases not matched to a gene. CDR3 coding DNA: TGTGCCAGCAGTGAGAGGGGACAGGAGAATTCACCCCTCCACTTT. Translated, it gives CASSERGQENSPLHF.

This chain connects TRBV27 to TRBJ2-4, with 9 bases that match TRBD1. Losses at the gene ends were 3 bases for V and 11 bases for J; bases not matched to a gene: 5. Germline V CDR1 and CDR2: MNHEY, SMNVEV (reference sequence). This CDR3 comprises 13 residues. The CDR3 protein is CASSFRTGEVQYF. DNA for the CDR3: TGTGCCAGCAGTTTTAGGACAGGGGAAGTTCAGTACTTC.

V and J are TRBV23-1 and TRBJ2-1; 10 bases fit TRBD1. TRBV23-1 is labeled an ORF, and its function is uncertain. The CDR3 contains 17 residues. V lost 0 bases to trimming and J lost 8 bases; unmatched junction nucleotides: 10. Written as DNA, the CDR3 is TGCGCCAGCAGTCAATCGATTCGGGACAGGGGTCTCGATGAGCAGTTCTTC. Translation gives CASSQSIRDRGLDEQFF.

The J gene is TRBJ1-1, the V gene TRBV6-1, with D unresolved. This CDR3 is built from 15 residues. Trimming shortened V by 3 bases and J by 0 bases, and 11 bases separated the two germline ends. CDR1 and CDR2 (germline): MNHNS, SASEGT. The CDR3 DNA reads TGTGCCAGCAGTGAGAGGAGGACTGTGAACACTGAAGCTTTCTTT. Translating it yields CASSERRTVNTEAFF.

The chain employs TRBV6-5 and TRBJ1-6, with a tentative D call TRBD1 (5 bases). Germline V lookup: CDR1 MNHEY, CDR2 SVGAGI. This CDR3 contains 15 residues. V dropped 10 bases and J dropped 8 bases, with 21 bases sitting between them. Here the CDR3 DNA reads TGTGCCATACTTGAAAGAAGGGGTCTGGATTCACCCCTCCACTTT. Translation: CAILERRGLDSPLHF.

This clone has only a few counts. Within the sample, other DNA sequences also encode this same CDR3. The gene calls are TRBV5-1 and TRBJ1-1; D might be TRBD1 (6 bases). The CDR3 covers 12 residues. The germline gives CDR1 SGHRS, CDR2 YFSETQ. V dropped 2 bases and J dropped 5 bases, with 7 bases sitting between them. CDR3 bases: TGCGCCAGCAGCTTACAGGGAACTGAAGCTTTCTTT. As protein: CASSLQGTEAFF.

J is TRBJ2-1 and V is TRBV4-2; 7 nucleotides match TRBD2. With V trimmed by 4 bases and J by 4 bases, 10 bases remained unmatched. Germline lookup yields CDR1 LGHNA and CDR2 YNFKEQ. CDR3 length: 16 residues. The CDR3 region is CASSPSVGGNYNEQFF. The CDR3 coding sequence is TGTGCCAGCAGCCCCTCAGTGGGGGGGAATTACAATGAGCAGTTCTTC.

This chain uses TRBV9 with TRBJ1-4; D is perhaps TRBD1 (5 bases). Germline CDR1 is SGDLS and CDR2 is YYNGEE. Trimming pared 2 bases from V and 10 bases from J, leaving 15 bases between. CDR3 length: 14 amino acids. CDR3 DNA: TGTGCCAGCAGCGTGGACCTCTACCAGGGAAAACTGTTTTTT. Protein product: CASSVDLYQGKLFF.

This chain joins TRBV5-8 and TRBJ1-6, with D possibly TRBD1 on 5 matching bases. Germline V gives CDR1 SGHTS, CDR2 YDEGEE. The CDR3 covers 12 residues. The V end lost 2 bases, the J end lost 11 bases, and 8 bases lay between the germline ends. CDR3 sequence (DNA): TGTGCCAGCAGCTTTCAGGGAACACCCCTCCACTTT. This sequence encodes CASSFQGTPLHF.

The rearrangement uses TRBV11-2 and TRBJ2-7, with D maybe TRBD1 (5 bases). In germline, CDR1 is SGHAT, CDR2 FQNNGV. There are 14 residues in the CDR3. V was shortened by 1 base and J by 4 bases, with 11 bases between the two germline ends. CDR3 amino acids: CASSLGQGIYEQYF. The DNA for the CDR3 is TGTGCCAGCAGCTTAGGGCAGGGTATTTACGAGCAGTACTTC.

The chain employs TRBV3-1 (or the pseudogene TRBV3-2) and TRBJ1-1; TRBD1 is a possible D gene (6 bases). The germline CDR1 and CDR2 sequences are LGHDT and YNNKEL (reference sequence). The V end was cut by 4 bases, the J end by 0 bases, with 15 bases between. The CDR3 extends over 16 amino acids. The CDR3 sequence: CASSRSVWTVNTEAFF. CDR3 sequence (DNA): TGTGCCAGCAGCCGAAGTGTTTGGACAGTGAACACTGAAGCTTTCTTT.

In this sample, this clone turned up once. This sequence joins TRBV30 and TRBJ1-5; weak D call: TRBD1 (6 bases). The germline CDR1 and CDR2 sequences are GTSNPN and SVGIG (reference sequence). V lost 2 bases to trimming and J lost 4 bases, with 9 bases between them. The CDR3 loop spans 13 amino acids. The CDR3 region is CAWSPDRNQPQHF. CDR3 DNA sequence: TGTGCCTGGAGTCCCGACAGGAATCAGCCCCAGCATTTT.

The J gene is TRBJ2-7, the V gene TRBV15, with TRBD2 identical over 12 bases. This CDR3 comprises 14 residues. Germline V gives CDR1 LNHNV, CDR2 YYDKDF (reference sequence). J lost 6 bases, V lost 3 bases, and 3 bases had no gene match. The CDR3 loop reads CATSRTSGGFEQYF. CDR3 DNA sequence: TGTGCCACCAGCAGGACTAGCGGGGGATTCGAGCAGTACTTC. The full variable domain, rest sourced from reference TRBV15 and TRBJ2-7, is DAMVIQNPRYQVTQFGKPVTLSCSQTLNHNVMYWYQQKSSQAPKLLFHYYDKDFNNEADTPDNFQSRRPNTSFCFLDIRSPGLGDTAMYLCATSRTSGGFEQYFGPGTRLTVT.

CDR3 amino acids: CSVDSGPTRDEQYF. In DNA form, the CDR3 reads TGCAGCGTTGATAGTGGCCCCACCAGGGACGAGCAGTACTTC. The V and J genes are TRBV29-1 and TRBJ2-7; a weak D match, TRBD1 (5 bases). This CDR3 is built from 14 residues. With 3 bases removed from V and 5 bases from J, the gap between germline ends came to 17 bases. Germline assignment: CDR1 SQVTM and CDR2 ANQGSEA.